This entry lists 24 T cell receptor beta chains sequenced from one sample in a study of CD8 T cells in ankylosing spondylitis. Findings of the study overall: Ankylosing spondylitis blood appeared to carry a characteristic TCR beta motif of several highly homologous variants.

Via MiXCR, TCRdb re-called the 5' RACE reads, giving one row per CDR3 protein. The sample records approximately 520,000 distinct CDR3 sequences, about 5% being singletons. Their cognate antigens are unknown. Sample: blood, either unsorted or a sorted T cell fraction (not recorded which). Receptor source: a male donor with ankylosing spondylitis.

This clonotype came up many times. This chain joins TRBV4-1 and TRBJ1-3; D is perhaps TRBD1 (6 bases). Germline V gene lookup returns CDR1 MGHRA and CDR2 YSYEKL. The CDR3 runs 15 residues. The V and J ends lost 1 base and 8 bases respectively, with 15 bases between them. CDR3 loop: CASSQVGAGGHTIYF. The CDR3 DNA reads TGCGCCAGCAGCCAAGTGGGGGCCGGGGGGCACACCATATATTTT.

In this sample, this clonotype turned up a few times. V and J are TRBV18 and TRBJ2-3, with D uncertain. The germline gives CDR1 KGHSH, CDR2 LQKENI. This CDR3 comprises 14 residues. The ends were cut back, 2 bases at V and 2 bases at J, with 8 bases in the middle. In nucleotides, the CDR3 is TGTGCCAGCTCACCAGACTTTCCCACAGATACGCAGTATTTT. Translating it yields CASSPDFPTDTQYF. The entire variable domain, with the rest obtained from reference TRBV18 and TRBJ2-3, is as follows: NAGVMQNPRHLVRRRGQEARLRCSPMKGHSHVYWYRQLPEEGLKFMVYLQKENIIDESGMPKERFSAEFPKEGPSILRIQQVVRGDSAAYFCASSPDFPTDTQYFGPGTRLTVL.

There are many counts of this clonotype. The V gene is TRBV4-3, the J gene TRBJ1-2; 7 bases map to TRBD1. Germline CDR1 and CDR2: LGHNA and YSLEER. The V and J ends lost 2 bases and 2 bases, in that order; junction bases with no gene match: 5. The CDR3 consists of 15 residues. The CDR3 sequence is CASSQNLQGNYGYTF. The CDR3 bases are TGCGCCAGCAGCCAAAACCTACAGGGGAACTATGGCTACACCTTC.

The sample holds a few counts of this clonotype. The chain is built from TRBV12-3 or TRBV12-4 and TRBJ1-6; TRBD1 might be the D (5 bases). This CDR3 contains 16 residues. V gave up 1 base and J gave up 10 bases, with 17 bases separating them. The CDR3 nucleotides are TGTGCCAGCAGTTTAGGGGGACCCACGGGAGGATCACCCCTCCACTTT. Translation gives CASSLGGPTGGSPLHF.

This clonotype was picked up a small number of times. This CDR3 reads CASSIRGRLNTEAFF. As DNA, the CDR3 is TGTGCCAGTAGTATTAGAGGGAGACTGAACACTGAAGCTTTCTTT. The J gene is TRBJ1-1, the V gene TRBV19; D gene uncertain. This CDR3 has 15 amino acids. Trimming removed 3 bases at V and 0 bases at J, with 11 bases between. CDR1 LNHDA and CDR2 SQIVND come from the germline V gene (reference sequence).

The sample holds many counts of this clonotype. The chain combines TRBV20-1 with TRBJ2-5; D is unresolved. Trimming took 6 bases from V and 6 from J, leaving 11 bases between them. Germline V gives CDR1 DFQATT, CDR2 SNEGSKA (reference sequence). The CDR3 is 11 amino acids. The CDR3 DNA is TGCAGTGCCCAAATAGGGCAGACCCAGTACTTC. Encoded protein: CSAQIGQTQYF.

This clonotype was counted at least ten times. The chain carries TRBV12-3 or TRBV12-4 and TRBJ1-6; D may be TRBD1 (5 bases). The germline V and J ends were trimmed by 4 bases and 7 bases, with 14 bases remaining between them. The CDR3 extends over 15 amino acids. The CDR3 DNA reads as TGTGCCAGCAGTTACCCCGCGGGGGGAAATTCACCCCTCCACTTT. It specifies CASSYPAGGNSPLHF.

This clonotype was seen many times. The chain combines TRBV9 with TRBJ2-3; D gene ambiguous. Germline V gene lookup returns CDR1 SGDLS and CDR2 YYNGEE. The CDR3 contains 17 residues. V gave up 0 bases and J gave up 3 bases, with 17 bases separating them. The DNA for the CDR3 is TGTGCCAGCAGCGTAGGGAGAGGTGGCAGCGTAACAGATACGCAGTATTTT. It translates to CASSVGRGGSVTDTQYF.

In DNA, the CDR3 is TGTGCCAGCAACCGAGGGAGGGCCAGGGGCTGGGAGACCCAGTACTTC. It is translated as CASNRGRARGWETQYF. The gene calls are TRBV28 and TRBJ2-5; D possibly corresponds to TRBD2 (7 bases). The CDR3 sequence is 16 residues long. The germline V gene has CDR1 MDHEN and CDR2 SYDVKM. Trimming removed 7 bases from V and 5 bases from J, with 23 bases in between.

This clonotype has at least ten counts. V is TRBV6-2 or TRBV6-3 and J is TRBJ1-5; TRBD1 is a possible D gene (5 bases). Trimming left V 2 bases short and J 0 bases short, with 8 bases between. Germline V gives CDR1 MNHEY, CDR2 SVGEGT. The CDR3 loop spans 15 amino acids. CDR3 in DNA: TGTGCCAGCAGTTACGAGGGGAATAGCAATCAGCCCCAGCATTTT. This encodes CASSYEGNSNQPQHF.

Ten or more counts support this clonotype. The chain couples TRBV5-1 to TRBJ2-5; D may be TRBD2 (5 bases). Looked up from germline, CDR1 is SGHRS and CDR2 is YFSETQ. This CDR3 is 14 amino acids long. V lost 5 bases and J 5 bases, leaving 16 bases between the germline ends. The CDR3 region has the DNA TGCGCCAGCAGGCTAGCAGCTGAGTGGGAGACCCAGTACTTC. The encoded protein is CASRLAAEWETQYF.

This clonotype was observed many times. The chain joins TRBV7-9 to TRBJ1-2; D is ambiguous. This CDR3 is built from 14 residues. The ends were cut back, 6 bases at V and 7 bases at J, with 18 bases in the middle. From germline, CDR1 is SEHNR and CDR2 FQNEAQ (reference sequence). The CDR3 DNA reads TGTGCCAGCAGTTGGAAATGGTCGCTCCGTGGCTACACCTTC. This encodes CASSWKWSLRGYTF.

This clonotype was counted a few times. The chain uses TRBV29-1 and TRBJ2-5; D is possibly TRBD1 (6 bases). Deletions cut 4 bases from V and 2 bases from J, with 8 bases between. The germline gives CDR1 SQVTM, CDR2 ANQGSEA. The length of the CDR3 is 12 residues. The CDR3 protein is CSVARGQETQYF. CDR3 coding DNA: TGCAGCGTTGCTAGGGGGCAAGAGACCCAGTACTTC.

This clonotype was detected many times. The chain employs TRBV7-3 and TRBJ2-3; D might be TRBD1 (6 bases). Trimming removed 3 bases at V and 2 bases at J, with 12 bases between. This CDR3 is 15 amino acids long. In germline, CDR1 is SGHTA, CDR2 FQGTGA. The CDR3 sequence is CASSLPGASTDTQYF. CDR3 nucleotide sequence: TGTGCCAGCAGCTTGCCAGGGGCTTCCACAGATACGCAGTATTTT.

This clonotype has a count of ten or more. The genes are TRBV28 and TRBJ2-1, with TRBD2 as a possible D gene (5 bases). Germline CDR1 and CDR2: MDHEN and SYDVKM. This CDR3 spans 16 amino acids. V lost 2 bases and J lost 1, with 12 bases in between. This CDR3 reads CASSLRTGYSYNEQFF. The CDR3 nucleotides are TGTGCCAGCAGTTTACGGACGGGGTATTCCTACAATGAGCAGTTCTTC.

This clonotype was found many times. This chain connects TRBV6-1 to TRBJ2-7, with 9 bases matching TRBD1. The V segment lost 4 bases and the J segment 2 bases; nucleotides outside the gene matches: 3. Germline assignment: CDR1 MNHNS and CDR2 SASEGT. The CDR3 runs 14 residues. Here the CDR3 reads CASSADRGPYEQYF. CDR3 DNA sequence: TGTGCCAGCAGTGCGGACAGGGGCCCCTACGAGCAGTACTTC.

In its sample, this clonotype was seen many times. The gene calls are TRBV6-5 and TRBJ2-1; 9 bases are a match to TRBD2. Trimming took 7 bases from V and 8 from J; bases not matched to a gene: 9. This CDR3 has 14 residues. The V gene's germline CDR1 is MNHEY and CDR2 SVGAGI. DNA of the CDR3: TGTGCCAGCAATTCCGCGGGAGGGGTCGATGAGCAGTTCTTC. Translation gives CASNSAGGVDEQFF.

This clonotype was counted ten times or more. Here the CDR3 DNA reads TGCAGCGCCACCGGACGTGGGTCTTCCTACGAGCAGTACTTC. It is translated as CSATGRGSSYEQYF. The chain combines TRBV29-1 with TRBJ2-7; D unresolved. The V and J ends lost 7 bases and 1 base respectively, with 17 bases between them. CDR3 size: 14 residues. Germline-derived CDR1 and CDR2 are SQVTM and ANQGSEA.

This clonotype was counted ten times or more. This chain connects TRBV10-3 to TRBJ2-5; no firm D call. CDR1 ENHRY and CDR2 SYGVKD come from the germline V gene. V lost 7 bases and J 1 base, leaving 10 bases between the germline ends. The CDR3 is made up of 13 amino acids. The CDR3 loop is CAIKRFGQETQYF. The DNA for the CDR3 is TGTGCCATCAAAAGATTTGGCCAAGAGACCCAGTACTTC.

The rearrangement links TRBV12-5 to TRBJ2-2, with D hard to call. CDR3 length: 12 amino acids. Germline V gives CDR1 LGHNT, CDR2 FRNRAP. Trimming removed 0 bases from V and 8 bases from J, with 4 bases in between. For the CDR3, the DNA is TGTGCTAGTGGTTTGGTACCGGGGGAGCTGTTTTTT. This translates into CASGLVPGELFF.

This clonotype was observed at least ten times. V is TRBV20-1 and J is TRBJ1-3, with 7 bases identical to TRBD1. After removal of 4 bases from V and 2 bases from J, the junction contained 5 bases not matched to a gene. The CDR3 covers 14 residues. CDR1 DFQATT and CDR2 SNEGSKA come from the germline V gene (reference sequence). The DNA of the CDR3 is TGCAGTGCTACCAAACAGGGGACTGGAAACACCATATATTTT. This gives the protein CSATKQGTGNTIYF.

The sample holds many counts of this clonotype. The chain combines TRBV4-1 with TRBJ2-1; tentatively, D is TRBD1 (6 bases). CDR3 length: 16 residues. Germline loops: CDR1 MGHRA, CDR2 YSYEKL. Trimming cost V 1 base and J 9 bases, with 19 bases left between them. CDR3 DNA: TGCGCCAGCAGCCAAGGCGAGGGGGACCGTTTTGGTGAGCAGTTCTTC. Translating gives CASSQGEGDRFGEQFF.

This clonotype was counted ten times or more. V gene TRBV7-8 combines with J gene TRBJ2-3; D remains ambiguous. This CDR3 is 16 amino acids long. Germline V gene data show CDR1 as SGHVS and CDR2 as FQNEAQ. V lost 1 base to trimming and J lost 2 bases, with 13 bases between them. CDR3 sequence (DNA): TGTGCCAGCAGCTTAGTTTTCAAACGGTCCACAGATACGCAGTATTTT. It encodes CASSLVFKRSTDTQYF.

This clonotype has at least ten counts. The chain is built from TRBV5-1 and TRBJ2-7; D remains ambiguous. The CDR3 contains 15 residues. Trimming took off 0 bases at V and 1 base at J, with 11 bases between the two ends. Germline V gives CDR1 SGHRS, CDR2 YFSETQ. The CDR3 loop reads CASSLVVSGSYEQYF. In DNA form, the CDR3 reads TGCGCCAGCAGCTTGGTAGTTAGTGGTTCCTACGAGCAGTACTTC.